These 22 T cell receptor beta chains were all obtained from the same sample, sequenced in a study of T cell responses to AZD1222 COVID-19 vaccine. TCRdb's table, derived via immunoSEQ multiplex PCR, lists solely in-frame clones and lacks some. This sample has just under 150,000 clones, with approximately 86% found just once. The material sequenced was peripheral blood, taken 28 days after the second AZD1222 dose. The receptors originated from an adult who received the AZD1222 COVID-19 vaccine.

This clone came up a few times. The chain recombines TRBV10-3 with TRBJ2-5; TRBD2 matches 15 bases. CDR3 length: 18 amino acids. V lost 3 bases, J lost 4 bases, and 9 bases stayed unmatched. The germline V gene has CDR1 ENHRY and CDR2 SYGVKD. CDR3 in DNA: TGTGCCATCAGTGACCCCAGGGGACTAGCGGGAGGTGGAGAGACCCAGTACTTC. Translation gives CAISDPRGLAGGGETQYF.

The V gene is TRBV30, the J gene TRBJ2-7; 13 bases fit TRBD2. The CDR3 extends over 14 amino acids. CDR1 and CDR2 from the germline V gene are GTSNPN and SVGIG (reference sequence). V was pared by 3 bases and J by 4 bases, with 3 bases of the junction left unmatched. Here the CDR3 reads CAWSRTSGGYEQYF. CDR3 bases: TGTGCCTGGAGCCGGACTAGCGGGGGTTACGAGCAGTACTTC.

The chain uses TRBV4-1 and TRBJ1-2, with a tentative D call TRBD1 (6 bases). The germline V gene encodes CDR1 MGHRA and CDR2 YSYEKL. The CDR3 spans 14 residues. V was clipped by 3 bases and J by 8 bases, with 16 bases between them. The CDR3 is CASSQVLRGDGYTF. The CDR3 DNA follows: TGCGCCAGCAGCCAGGTCTTGAGGGGGGACGGCTACACCTTC.

V usage is TRBV7-8 and J usage is TRBJ1-2, with D hard to call. There are 15 residues in the CDR3. Germline V gene data show CDR1 as SGHVS and CDR2 as FQNEAQ. Between the trimmed V and J ends, which lost 4 bases and 4 bases, there was a span of 16 bases. CDR3 sequence (DNA): TGTGCCAGCAGCTCCCTGGGTCCGGTGGGCTATGGCTACACCTTC. Encoded protein: CASSSLGPVGYGYTF.

The sample holds a few counts of this clone. The rearrangement joins TRBV3-1 (or the pseudogene TRBV3-2) to TRBJ2-7; no clear D. Germline V gives CDR1 LGHDT, CDR2 YNNKEL (reference sequence). The CDR3 loop spans 12 amino acids. The V end was cut by 3 bases, the J end by 6 bases, with 9 bases between. Here the CDR3 DNA reads TGTGCCAGCAGCCACAGCGCTGGCGAGCAGTACTTC. Protein product: CASSHSAGEQYF.

This clone was counted a few times. In the same sample, other DNA sequences code for this CDR3. The V gene is TRBV14, the J gene TRBJ1-2; D is undetermined. Per the germline V gene, CDR1 is SGHDN and CDR2 is FVKESK. CDR3 size: 13 residues. The V and J ends lost 1 base and 2 bases respectively, with 5 bases between them. This chain's CDR3 is CASSQGANYGYTF. The CDR3 region has the DNA TGTGCCAGCAGCCAAGGGGCAAACTATGGCTACACCTTC.

The V and J genes are TRBV9 and TRBJ2-3, with D possibly called TRBD1 or TRBD2 (5 bases each). The CDR3 is 16 amino acids. Germline V gene sequence: CDR1 SGDLS, CDR2 YYNGEE. V gave up 0 bases and J gave up 0 bases, with 11 bases separating them. The CDR3 here is CASSVEVGASTDTQYF. CDR3 nucleotide sequence: TGTGCCAGCAGCGTAGAAGTCGGGGCTAGCACAGATACGCAGTATTTT.

This clone has only one observation. The CDR3 DNA sequence: TGTGCCAGCAGTAGCTATGGGGGCGTGGGGGATACGCAGTATTTT. Translated, it gives CASSSYGGVGDTQYF. The chain couples TRBV11-3 to TRBJ2-3, with TRBD1 as a possible D gene (6 bases). The CDR3 has 15 amino acids. V lost 6 bases to trimming and J lost 6 bases, with 19 bases between them. Germline V lookup: CDR1 SGHNT, CDR2 YENEEA. The variable domain in full, with the rest retrieved from reference TRBV11-3 and TRBJ2-3, is EAGVVQSPRYKIIEKKQPVAFWCNPISGHNTLYWYLQNLGQGPELLIRYENEEAVDDSQLPKDRFSAERLKGVDSTLKIQPAELGDSAVYLCASSSYGGVGDTQYFGPGTRLTVL.

The CDR3 DNA is TGTGCCAGCAGCCCATTAGCGGGAGGGCCAATGGTGGCAGATACGCAGTATTTT. Encoded protein: CASSPLAGGPMVADTQYF. The chain employs TRBV4-2 and TRBJ2-3; 11 positions match TRBD2. This CDR3 spans 18 amino acids. The germline CDR1 and CDR2 sequences are LGHNA and YNFKEQ. V lost 4 bases and J lost 4; bases outside the gene matches: 13.

V is TRBV6-5 and J is TRBJ1-1; no firm D call. This CDR3 region has 13 residues. The V and J ends lost 2 bases and 1 base respectively, with 5 bases between them. CDR1 and CDR2 (germline): MNHEY, SVGAGI. The CDR3 here is CASSYPGNTEAFF. CDR3 nucleotides: TGTGCCAGCAGTTACCCAGGGAACACTGAAGCTTTCTTT.

The gene calls are TRBV28 and TRBJ2-1, with no clear D. CDR1 is MDHEN and CDR2 is SYDVKM in the germline V gene. V was pared by 8 bases and J by 4 bases, with 6 bases between. This CDR3 has 11 residues. This CDR3 reads CASQRYNEQFF. In nucleotides, the CDR3 is TGTGCCAGCCAGCGTTACAATGAGCAGTTCTTC.

This chain links TRBV12-2 with TRBJ2-6; TRBD2 was called by the table and not checked on the DNA. TRBV12-2 is classified as a pseudogene. This CDR3 region has 16 residues. The CDR3 nucleotides read TGTGCAAGTCGCCCCCTAATTTGGTCTGGGGCCAACGTCCTGACTTTC. Protein sequence: CASRPLIWSGANVLTF.

The chain employs TRBV9 and TRBJ2-1; 8 bases are a match to TRBD2. V lost 4 bases, J lost 4 bases, and 4 bases stayed unmatched. The CDR3 is 14 residues long. Germline V gives CDR1 SGDLS, CDR2 YYNGEE. The CDR3 here is CASSLSGEYNEQFF. DNA of the CDR3: TGTGCCAGCAGCCTTAGCGGGGAGTACAATGAGCAGTTCTTC.

The J gene is TRBJ2-3, the V gene TRBV14; D gene uncertain. V was pared by 3 bases and J by 1 base, with 11 bases between. Germline CDR1 reads SGHDN; CDR2 reads FVKESK. The CDR3 contains 15 residues. CDR3 residues: CASSQLDRRTDTQYF. CDR3 in DNA: TGTGCCAGCAGCCAGCTGGACCGACGCACAGATACGCAGTATTTT.

The chain employs TRBV19 and TRBJ1-4, with D possibly TRBD1 on 5 matching bases. V lost 5 bases and J 4 bases, leaving 11 bases between the germline ends. This CDR3 is 14 amino acids long. Looked up from germline, CDR1 is LNHDA and CDR2 is SQIVND (reference sequence). CDR3 residues: CASSAATVNEKLFF. CDR3 sequence (DNA): TGTGCCAGTAGTGCGGCGACAGTTAATGAAAAACTGTTTTTT. The complete variable domain, with remaining parts taken from reference TRBV19 and TRBJ1-4, reads DGGITQSPKYLFRKEGQNVTLSCEQNLNHDAMYWYRQDPGQGLRLIYYSQIVNDFQKGDIAEGYSVSREKKESFPLTVTSAQKNPTAFYLCASSAATVNEKLFFGSGTQLSVL.

The V call is TRBV11-2, the J call TRBJ1-1; D ambiguous. CDR1 SGHAT and CDR2 FQNNGV come from the germline V gene. V lost 2 bases and J 8 bases, leaving 9 bases between the germline ends. The CDR3 length is 12 residues. The CDR3 DNA sequence: TGTGCCAGCAGCTTACTGGCCGTCGAAGCTTTCTTT. Residues: CASSLLAVEAFF.

This clone was recorded only once. The chain carries TRBV5-1 and TRBJ1-4, with D possibly TRBD1 on 5 matching bases. Germline V CDR1 and CDR2: SGHRS, YFSETQ. The CDR3 sequence is 17 residues long. V was clipped by 4 bases and J by 0 bases, with 16 bases between them. The DNA for the CDR3 is TGCGCCAGCAGCCCAGACAGCCCCTTTGCAACTAATGAAAAACTGTTTTTT. It specifies CASSPDSPFATNEKLFF.

The CDR3 region has the DNA TGTGCCAGCAGCTTAGGGGCCCCCTCTCAGAACATTCAGTACTTC. Translated: CASSLGAPSQNIQYF. The V call is TRBV11-3, the J call TRBJ2-4; D remains ambiguous. This CDR3 contains 15 residues. V lost 1 base, J lost 7 bases, and 14 bases lay in between. The germline V gene has CDR1 SGHNT and CDR2 YENEEA.

The chain uses TRBV7-9 and TRBJ2-1, with unresolved D. This CDR3 spans 13 amino acids. Germline V lookup: CDR1 SEHNR, CDR2 FQNEAQ (reference sequence). Trimming took off 3 bases at V and 15 bases at J, with 18 bases between the two ends. The CDR3 loop reads CASSFSGAITPFF. The CDR3 DNA is TGTGCCAGCAGCTTTTCCGGCGCCATCACACCGTTCTTC. The entire variable domain, with the rest obtained from reference TRBV7-9 and TRBJ2-1, is as follows: DTGVSQNPRHKITKRGQNVTFRCDPISEHNRLYWYRQTLGQGPEFLTYFQNEAQLEKSRLLSDRFSAERPKGSFSTLEIQRTEQGDSAMYLCASSFSGAITPFFGPGTRLTVL.

In this sample, this clone turned up a few times. This sequence joins TRBV5-1 and TRBJ2-1; D gene uncertain. From germline, CDR1 is SGHRS and CDR2 YFSETQ. CDR3 length equals 15 residues. Trimming took 4 bases from V and 6 from J, leaving 17 bases between them. The CDR3 DNA is TGCGCCAGCAGCCCCCGGCCCGGGTTAGGCAATGAGCAGTTCTTC. Translating it yields CASSPRPGLGNEQFF.

This rearrangement joins TRBV10-3 to TRBJ1-1; 7 nucleotides match TRBD1. This CDR3 spans 13 amino acids. V was clipped by 5 bases and J by 3 bases; unmatched bases: 3. Germline lookup yields CDR1 ENHRY and CDR2 SYGVKD. The DNA for the CDR3 is TGTGCCATCAGTAGGCAGGGGGACACTGAAGCTTTCTTT. Protein product: CAISRQGDTEAFF.

The V and J genes are TRBV6-6 and TRBJ1-2; 9 bases agree with TRBD1. V dropped 6 bases and J dropped 7; count of bases not matched to a gene: 6. Per germline, CDR1 MNHNY and CDR2 SVGAGI (reference sequence). The CDR3 loop spans 13 amino acids. For the CDR3, the DNA is TGTGCCAGCAGCGTGGGGACAGGGCCTGGCTACACCTTC. Its protein product is CASSVGTGPGYTF.